The 15 T cell receptor beta chains given below trace back to one sample, sequenced in a study of blood T cells in healthy people across ages. Then a second PCR, running roughly 7 to 11 cycles, was carried out with a sample-barcoded 5' primer and a J-beta primer mix. A single record per CDR3 protein comes from TCRdb applying MiXCR to the 5' RACE reads. The sample holds approximately 1,100,000 distinct CDR3 sequences; 45% are singletons and the top ten take 18%. The material sequenced was blood. Receptor source: a woman aged 55-70 years in good health.

Concerning this clonotype: This could be a read error, since a much larger clone is one nucleotide away. J is TRBJ2-1 and V is TRBV6-2 or TRBV6-3; D possibly uses TRBD1 or TRBD2 (5 bases each). Germline values: CDR1 MNHEY, CDR2 SVGEGT. There are 16 residues in the CDR3. The CDR3 is CASSRTAPGTYNGQFF. The CDR3 DNA reads as TGTGCCAGCAGCCGGACTGCGCCGGGGACCTACAATGGGCAGTTCTTC.

This rearrangement joins TRBV28 to TRBJ2-5; possibly TRBD1 for D (9 bases). Germline CDR1 and CDR2: MDHEN and SYDVKM. The CDR3 has 15 residues. The V end was cut by 5 bases, the J end by 9 bases, with 22 bases between. The chain's CDR3 is CASSNPGGRTGAQYF. In DNA form, the CDR3 reads TGTGCCAGCAGTAACCCGGGAGGGCGGACAGGGGCCCAGTACTTC.

The chain recombines TRBV25-1 with TRBJ2-5; TRBD1 agrees at 7 bases. J was trimmed by 11 bases and V by 8 bases; bases with no gene match: 11. CDR1 is MGHDK and CDR2 is SYGVNS in the germline V gene. This CDR3 is built from 12 residues. CDR3 sequence reads: CASQGTVGRQYF. In DNA form, the CDR3 reads TGTGCCAGCCAAGGGACAGTTGGGCGGCAGTACTTC.

V is TRBV2 and J is TRBJ1-2; TRBD1 agrees at 7 bases. Germline V gene sequence: CDR1 SNHLY, CDR2 FYNNEI. The CDR3 runs to 12 residues. With V trimmed by 7 bases and J by 12 bases, 11 bases remained unmatched. The CDR3 bases are TGTGCCAGCACGAGACTCAAAGGGGGCCACACCTTC. Its translation is CASTRLKGGHTF.

J is TRBJ2-1 and V is TRBV7-3; TRBD2 is a possible D gene (6 bases). CDR1 is SGHTA, CDR2 FQGTGA, per germline. The CDR3 is made up of 13 amino acids. The ends were cut back, 4 bases at V and 5 bases at J, with 9 bases in the middle. CDR3 nucleotide sequence: TGTGCCAGCAGCTGGGCGGGGAACAATGAGCAGTTCTTC. This codes for CASSWAGNNEQFF.

This clonotype was observed a handful of times. The chain couples TRBV3-1 to TRBJ2-2; perhaps TRBD1 as D (5 bases). Trimming removed 5 bases from V and 3 bases from J, with 10 bases in between. Germline lookup yields CDR1 LGHDT and CDR2 YNNKEL (reference sequence). The CDR3 runs to 14 residues. CDR3 DNA sequence: TGTGCCAGCAGCTGGACATGGGACACCGGGGAGCTGTTTTTT. Translating gives CASSWTWDTGELFF. The full variable domain, rest sourced from reference TRBV3-1 and TRBJ2-2, is DTAVSQTPKYLVTQMGNDKSIKCEQNLGHDTMYWYKQDSKKFLKIMFSYNNKELIINETVPNRFSPKSPDKAHLNLHINSLELGDSAVYFCASSWTWDTGELFFGEGSRLTVL.

The chain recombines TRBV20-1 with TRBJ2-3; 14 bases match TRBD2. The CDR3 has 16 residues. Germline V CDR1 and CDR2: DFQATT, SNEGSKA (reference sequence). V was clipped by 6 bases and J by 5 bases; unmatched bases: 10. CDR3 protein: CSANGLAGGSGDTQYF. Here the CDR3 DNA reads TGCAGTGCCAACGGACTAGCGGGGGGCTCCGGAGATACGCAGTATTTT.

The chain combines TRBV5-6 with TRBJ2-3; 8 nucleotides line up with TRBD2. The V gene's germline CDR1 is SGHDT and CDR2 YYEEEE. The length of the CDR3 is 16 residues. J was trimmed by 4 bases and V by 10 bases; bases with no gene match: 17. CDR3 protein: CAFRTPSGSEADTQYF. The CDR3 DNA reads TGTGCCTTTCGAACCCCCAGCGGGAGCGAGGCAGATACGCAGTATTTT.

On this clonotype: Being one base from a much bigger clone, this may be a read error. The chain uses TRBV10-3 and TRBJ2-6; D call uncertain. V shed 11 bases and J shed 0 bases, with 5 bases lying between them. Germline CDR1 ENHRY, CDR2 SYGVKD. The CDR3 has 12 amino acids. The chain's CDR3 is CAVGSGANVLTF. CDR3 in DNA: TGTGCCGTCGGCTCTGGGGCCAACGTCCTGACTTTC.

This clonotype was seen repeatedly, ten times or more. The chain recombines TRBV12-3 or TRBV12-4 with TRBJ1-5; perhaps TRBD1 as D (6 bases). Trimming took 1 base from V and 2 from J, leaving 12 bases between them. The CDR3 is 16 residues long. For the CDR3, the DNA is TGTGCCAGCAGTTTAGGGGGGGGCGTTGGCAATCAGCCCCAGCATTTT. This sequence encodes CASSLGGGVGNQPQHF.

V gene TRBV15 combines with J gene TRBJ1-1; 7 bases are a match to TRBD1. V lost 3 bases and J lost 2; bases outside the gene matches: 3. The germline V gene encodes CDR1 LNHNV and CDR2 YYDKDF (reference sequence). The CDR3 runs to 14 residues. The CDR3 protein is CATSSRQGNTEAFF. The CDR3 DNA reads TGTGCCACCAGCAGCCGACAGGGCAACACTGAAGCTTTCTTT.

The table lists this clonotype with a few counts. The rearrangement joins TRBV12-3 or TRBV12-4 to TRBJ1-2; 12 bases map to TRBD1. J lost 4 bases, V lost 5 bases, and 2 bases had no gene match. This CDR3 spans 14 amino acids. CDR3 loop: CASSGTGGVYGYTF. Here the CDR3 DNA reads TGTGCCAGCAGTGGGACAGGGGGCGTCTATGGCTACACCTTC.

V and J are TRBV7-8 and TRBJ2-5; D remains ambiguous. The J call is in doubt because the DNA end fits TRBJ2-7 better. The CDR3 is 13 amino acids. Germline V gene sequence: CDR1 SGHVS, CDR2 FQNEAQ. CDR3 sequence (DNA): TGTGCCAGCAGCTTATACACCCCCTACGAGCAGTACTTC. Residues: CASSLYTPYEQYF.

In DNA form, the CDR3 reads TGCGCCAGCAGCCACTCGGTAGCTAACTATGGCTACACCTTC. Translating it yields CASSHSVANYGYTF. This sequence joins TRBV5-1 and TRBJ1-2; D not resolved. The CDR3 length is 14 residues. Per germline, CDR1 SGHRS and CDR2 YFSETQ. Trimming left V 4 bases short and J 0 bases short, with 10 bases between.

There are a few counts of this clonotype. The genes are TRBV7-6 and TRBJ2-6; D not resolved. Germline V CDR1 and CDR2: SGHVS, FNYEAQ. CDR3 length: 17 residues. V lost 5 bases and J lost 0, with 14 bases in between. CDR3 nucleotides: TGTGCCAGCAGCGTCGCCGAGCGAGACTCTGGGGCCAACGTCCTGACTTTC. Translation gives CASSVAERDSGANVLTF.